This T cell receptor (beta chain) was captured in a study of CD8 T cells in ankylosing spondylitis. Study-wide findings and caveats: Ankylosing spondylitis blood seemed to carry a telltale TCR beta motif made of under ten highly homologous variants.

Germline V lookup: CDR1 DFQATT, CDR2 SNEGSKA (reference sequence). The CDR3 consists of 12 residues. This clonotype was counted a few times. Its antigen is unidentified. One entry per CDR3 protein results from TCRdb running MiXCR on the 5' RACE reads. The sample yields approximately 540,000 distinct CDR3 sequences, approximately 11% seen once. The clonotype was recovered from a male donor with ankylosing spondylitis. The sequencing input was blood, either unsorted or a sorted T cell fraction (not recorded which). The chain is built from TRBV20-1 and TRBJ1-1; 7 bases are shared with TRBD1. CDR3 region: CRAETGSTEAFF. Here the CDR3 DNA reads TGCAGAGCTGAGACAGGGAGCACTGAAGCTTTCTTT.